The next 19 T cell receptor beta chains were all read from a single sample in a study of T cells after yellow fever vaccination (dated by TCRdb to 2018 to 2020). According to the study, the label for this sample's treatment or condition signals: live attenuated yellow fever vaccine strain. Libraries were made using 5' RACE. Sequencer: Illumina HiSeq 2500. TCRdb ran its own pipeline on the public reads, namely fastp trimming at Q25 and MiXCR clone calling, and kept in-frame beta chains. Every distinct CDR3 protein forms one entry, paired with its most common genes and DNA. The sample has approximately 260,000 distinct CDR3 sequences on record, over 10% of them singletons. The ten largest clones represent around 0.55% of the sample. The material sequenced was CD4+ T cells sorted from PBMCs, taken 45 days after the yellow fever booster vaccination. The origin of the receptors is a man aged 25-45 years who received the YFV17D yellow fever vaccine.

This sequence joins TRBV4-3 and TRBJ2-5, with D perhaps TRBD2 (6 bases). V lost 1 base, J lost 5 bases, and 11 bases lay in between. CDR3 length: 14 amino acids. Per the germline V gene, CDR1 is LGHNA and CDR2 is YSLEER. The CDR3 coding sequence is TGCGCCAGCAGCCAAGGCTCCCGGGGGGAGACCCAGTACTTC. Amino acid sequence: CASSQGSRGETQYF.

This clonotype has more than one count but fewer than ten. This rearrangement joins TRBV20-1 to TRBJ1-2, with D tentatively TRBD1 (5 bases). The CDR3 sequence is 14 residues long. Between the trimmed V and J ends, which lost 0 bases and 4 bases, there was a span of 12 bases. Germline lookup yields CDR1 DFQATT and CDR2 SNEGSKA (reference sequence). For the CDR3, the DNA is TGCAGTGCTAGAGATCTGGCCGGGGCCTATGGCTACACCTTC. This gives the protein CSARDLAGAYGYTF.

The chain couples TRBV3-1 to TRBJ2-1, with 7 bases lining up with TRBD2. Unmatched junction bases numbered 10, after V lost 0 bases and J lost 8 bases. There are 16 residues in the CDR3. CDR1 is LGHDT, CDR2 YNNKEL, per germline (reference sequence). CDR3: CASSQDMASGGDEQFF. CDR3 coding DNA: TGTGCCAGCAGCCAAGATATGGCTAGCGGAGGGGATGAGCAGTTCTTC.

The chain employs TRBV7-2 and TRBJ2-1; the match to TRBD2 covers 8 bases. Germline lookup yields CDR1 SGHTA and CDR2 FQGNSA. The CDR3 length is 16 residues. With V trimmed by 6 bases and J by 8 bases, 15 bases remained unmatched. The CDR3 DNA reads TGTGCCAGCAGTTACCGGAGAAGCGGGAGTTCCCATGAGCAGTTCTTC. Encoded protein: CASSYRRSGSSHEQFF.

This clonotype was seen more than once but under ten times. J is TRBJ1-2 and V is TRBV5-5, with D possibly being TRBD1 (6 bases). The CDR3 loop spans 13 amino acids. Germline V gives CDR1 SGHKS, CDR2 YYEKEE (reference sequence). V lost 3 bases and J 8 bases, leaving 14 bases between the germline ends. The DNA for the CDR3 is TGTGCCAGCAGCTCTCAACAGGGAGGCGGCTACACCTTC. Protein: CASSSQQGGGYTF.

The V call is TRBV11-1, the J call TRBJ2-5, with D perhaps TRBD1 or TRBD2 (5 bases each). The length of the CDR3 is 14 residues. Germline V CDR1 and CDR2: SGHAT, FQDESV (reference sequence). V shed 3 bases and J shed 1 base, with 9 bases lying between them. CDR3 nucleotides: TGTGCCAGCAGCTTCGGTGGGACCCAAGAGACCCAGTACTTC. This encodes CASSFGGTQETQYF. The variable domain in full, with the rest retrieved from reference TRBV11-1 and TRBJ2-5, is EAEVAQSPRYKITEKSQAVAFWCDPISGHATLYWYRQILGQGPELLVQFQDESVVDDSQLPKDRFSAERLKGVDSTLKIQPAELGDSAMYLCASSFGGTQETQYFGPGTRLLVL.

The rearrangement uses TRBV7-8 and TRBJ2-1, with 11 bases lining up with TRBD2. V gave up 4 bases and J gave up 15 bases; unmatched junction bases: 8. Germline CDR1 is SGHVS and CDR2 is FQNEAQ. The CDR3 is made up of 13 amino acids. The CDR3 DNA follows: TGTGCCAGCAGCTCTGGGACTAGCGGAAGTCTGTTCTTC. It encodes CASSSGTSGSLFF.

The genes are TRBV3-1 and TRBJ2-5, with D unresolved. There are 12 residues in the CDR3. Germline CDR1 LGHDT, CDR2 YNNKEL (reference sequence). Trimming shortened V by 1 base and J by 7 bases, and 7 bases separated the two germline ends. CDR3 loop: CASSQVMRTQYF. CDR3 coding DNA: TGTGCCAGCAGCCAAGTGATGCGGACCCAGTACTTC.

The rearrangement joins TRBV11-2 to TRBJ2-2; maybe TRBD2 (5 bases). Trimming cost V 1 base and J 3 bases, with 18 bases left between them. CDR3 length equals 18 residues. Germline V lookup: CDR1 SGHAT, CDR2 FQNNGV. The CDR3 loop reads CASSLVELGGLDTGELFF. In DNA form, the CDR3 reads TGTGCCAGCAGCTTAGTAGAGTTGGGCGGGTTAGACACCGGGGAGCTGTTTTTT.

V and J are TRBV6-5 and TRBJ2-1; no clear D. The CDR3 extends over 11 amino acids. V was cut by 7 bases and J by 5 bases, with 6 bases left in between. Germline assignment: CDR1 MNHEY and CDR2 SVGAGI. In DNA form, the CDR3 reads TGTGCCAGCAAATACCACAATGAGCAGTTCTTC. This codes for CASKYHNEQFF.

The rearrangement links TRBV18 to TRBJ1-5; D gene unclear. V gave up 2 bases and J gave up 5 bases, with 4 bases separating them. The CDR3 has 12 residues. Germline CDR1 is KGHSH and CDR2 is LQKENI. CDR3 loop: CASSPGHQPQHF. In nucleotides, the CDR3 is TGTGCCAGCTCACCAGGACATCAGCCCCAGCATTTT.

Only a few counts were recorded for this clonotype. Here the CDR3 DNA reads TGTGCCTGGAGTTCTCTCCGGGACGCTCACATTGCCTCGAACACCGGGGAGCTGTTTTTT. It specifies CAWSSLRDAHIASNTGELFF. The chain has TRBV30 and TRBJ2-2; TRBD1 or TRBD2 may be the D gene (5 bases each). The CDR3 is made up of 20 amino acids. Trimming pared 2 bases from V and 0 bases from J, leaving 25 bases between. The germline V gene encodes CDR1 GTSNPN and CDR2 SVGIG (reference sequence).

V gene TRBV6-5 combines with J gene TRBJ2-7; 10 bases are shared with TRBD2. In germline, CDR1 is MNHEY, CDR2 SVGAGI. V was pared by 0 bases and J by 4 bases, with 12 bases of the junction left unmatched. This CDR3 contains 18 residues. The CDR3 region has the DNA TGTGCCAGCAGTTACTCTCGGGACTCGAGCGGGAGGGCATACGAGCAGTACTTC. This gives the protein CASSYSRDSSGRAYEQYF.

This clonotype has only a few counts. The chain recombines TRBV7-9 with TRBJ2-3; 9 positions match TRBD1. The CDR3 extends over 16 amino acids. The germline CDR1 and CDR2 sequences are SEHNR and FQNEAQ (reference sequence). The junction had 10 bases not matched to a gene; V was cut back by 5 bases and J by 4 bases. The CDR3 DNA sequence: TGTGCCAGCAGCCGAAACAGGGGGCTTTCTTCAGATACGCAGTATTTT. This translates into CASSRNRGLSSDTQYF.

CDR3 in amino acids: CASSRRASTNEKLFF. In DNA, the CDR3 is TGTGCCAGCTCACGACGAGCTTCAACTAATGAAAAACTGTTTTTT. The genes are TRBV18 and TRBJ1-4; D gene unclear. This CDR3 region has 15 residues. V was pared by 4 bases and J by 0 bases, with 9 bases between. Germline assignment: CDR1 KGHSH and CDR2 LQKENI.

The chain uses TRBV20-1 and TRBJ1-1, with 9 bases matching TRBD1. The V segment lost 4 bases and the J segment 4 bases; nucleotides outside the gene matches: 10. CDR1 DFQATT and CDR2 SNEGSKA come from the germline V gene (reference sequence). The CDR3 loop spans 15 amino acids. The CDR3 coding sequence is TGCAGTGCTATTCGAGGGGGACAGGGAGGCACTGAAGCTTTCTTT. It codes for CSAIRGGQGGTEAFF.

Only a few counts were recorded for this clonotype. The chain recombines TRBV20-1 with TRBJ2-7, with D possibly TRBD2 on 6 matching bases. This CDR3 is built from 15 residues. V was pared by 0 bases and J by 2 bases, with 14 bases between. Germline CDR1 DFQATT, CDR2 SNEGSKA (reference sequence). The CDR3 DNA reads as TGCAGTGCTAGAGATGTTCTAGCGTTTACCTACGAGCAGTACTTC. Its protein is CSARDVLAFTYEQYF.

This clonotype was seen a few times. The CDR3, as DNA: TGTGCCATCAGCCAAAACGGACAATTCGAGACCCAGTACTTC. This translates into CAISQNGQFETQYF. This chain uses TRBV10-3 with TRBJ2-5; D is possibly TRBD1 (5 bases). This CDR3 is 14 amino acids long. V lost 6 bases, J lost 5 bases, and 16 bases lay in between. Germline assignment: CDR1 ENHRY and CDR2 SYGVKD.

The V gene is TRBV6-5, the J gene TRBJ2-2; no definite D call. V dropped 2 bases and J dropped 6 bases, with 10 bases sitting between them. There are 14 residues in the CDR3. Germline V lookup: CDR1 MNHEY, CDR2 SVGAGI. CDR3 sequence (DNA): TGTGCCAGCAGTTACACGGCTCTCCCCGGGGAGCTGTTTTTT. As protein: CASSYTALPGELFF.